This T cell receptor (beta chain) was sequenced during a study of cytomegalovirus exposure and HLA in healthy donors. PCR involved 60 Vbeta and 13 Jbeta primers. Here immunoSEQ multiplex PCR was the method, and the copy in TCRdb shows in-frame clones only, minus some. Of over 150,000 clones listed, around 73% are singletons. The sequence was obtained from a woman aged 30 to 39 in good health and CMV-seronegative. The sample was PBMCs.

The CDR3 loop reads CASSPTGGETQYF. The CDR3 coding sequence is TGTGCCAGCAGCCCGACAGGGGGAGAGACCCAGTACTTC. The chain carries TRBV7-2 and TRBJ2-5; 9 bases are a match to TRBD1. There are 13 residues in the CDR3. CDR1 and CDR2 (germline): SGHTA, FQGNSA. V lost 5 bases, J lost 4 bases, and 2 bases stayed unmatched.